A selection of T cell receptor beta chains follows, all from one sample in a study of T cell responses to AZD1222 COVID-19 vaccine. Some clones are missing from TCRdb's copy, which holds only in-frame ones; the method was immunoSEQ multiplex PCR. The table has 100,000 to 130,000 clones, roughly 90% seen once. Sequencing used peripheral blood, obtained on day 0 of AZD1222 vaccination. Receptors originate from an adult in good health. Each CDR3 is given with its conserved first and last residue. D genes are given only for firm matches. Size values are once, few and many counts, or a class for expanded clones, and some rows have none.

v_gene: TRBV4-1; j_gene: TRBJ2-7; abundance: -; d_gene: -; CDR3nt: TGCGCCAGCAGCCAAGGCGGGGGCAGGGGAAGGTCCGAGCAGTACTTC; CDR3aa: CASSQGGGRGRSEQYF
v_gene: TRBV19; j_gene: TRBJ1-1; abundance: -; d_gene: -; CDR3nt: TGTGCCAGTAAACAGGGTATGGGAACTGAAGCTTTCTTT; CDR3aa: CASKQGMGTEAFF
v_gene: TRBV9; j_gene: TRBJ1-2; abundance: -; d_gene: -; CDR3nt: TGTGCCAGCAGCGTAGATAACGGACGGGGGTATGGCTACACCTTC; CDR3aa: CASSVDNGRGYGYTF
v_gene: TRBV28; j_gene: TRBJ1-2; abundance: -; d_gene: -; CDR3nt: TGTGCCAGCAAACCGGCGACCTCGGGCTCTGGCTACACCTTC; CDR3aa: CASKPATSGSGYTF
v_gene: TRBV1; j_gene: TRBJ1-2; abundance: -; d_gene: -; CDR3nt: TGCACCAGCAGCCTCAGGGGGCGAGGCTACACCTTC; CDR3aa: CTSSLRGRGYTF
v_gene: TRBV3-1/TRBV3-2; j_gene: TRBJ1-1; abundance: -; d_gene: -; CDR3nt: TGTGCCAGCAGCCAAGACGGGGGCATCACTGAAGCTTTCTTT; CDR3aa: CASSQDGGITEAFF
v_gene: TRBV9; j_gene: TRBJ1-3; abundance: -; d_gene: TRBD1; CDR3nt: TGTGCCAGCAGCGTATCGGGGGAAGGGGGCGACGGAAACACCATATATTTT; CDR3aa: CASSVSGEGGDGNTIYF
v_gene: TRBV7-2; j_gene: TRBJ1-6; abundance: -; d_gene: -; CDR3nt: TGTGCCAGCAGCTTAGTACAGAATAATTCACCCCTCCACTTT; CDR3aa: CASSLVQNNSPLHF
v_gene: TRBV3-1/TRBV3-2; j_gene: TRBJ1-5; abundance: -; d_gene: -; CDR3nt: TGTGCCAGCAGCCCAGGTCGTAGTCAGCCCCAGCATTTT; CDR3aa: CASSPGRSQPQHF
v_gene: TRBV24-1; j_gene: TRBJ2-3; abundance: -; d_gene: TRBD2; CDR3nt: TGTGCCACCAGTGATACAGGGACTAGCGGGAGGACAGATACGCAGTATTTT; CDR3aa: CATSDTGTSGRTDTQYF
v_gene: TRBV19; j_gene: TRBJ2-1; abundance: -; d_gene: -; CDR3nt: TGTGCCAGTAGTATAGCAGGGGACGCCTACAATGAGCAGTTCTTC; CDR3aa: CASSIAGDAYNEQFF
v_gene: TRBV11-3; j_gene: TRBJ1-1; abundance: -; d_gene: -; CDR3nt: TGTGCCAGCAGTTATAATGCGGACAGCATCACTGAAGCTTTCTTT; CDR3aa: CASSYNADSITEAFF
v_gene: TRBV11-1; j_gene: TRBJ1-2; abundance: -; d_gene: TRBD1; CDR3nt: TGTGCCAGCAGCTTGCCGGGGACAGGGGGCTCTGGCTACACCTTC; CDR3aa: CASSLPGTGGSGYTF
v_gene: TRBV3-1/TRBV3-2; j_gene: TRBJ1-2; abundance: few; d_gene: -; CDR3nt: TGTGCCAGCAGCCCCTTCGACAGATCTGGCTACACCTTC; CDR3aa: CASSPFDRSGYTF
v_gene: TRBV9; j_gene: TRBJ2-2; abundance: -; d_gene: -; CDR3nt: TGTGCCAGCAGCACGAGCACCGGGGAGCTGTTTTTT; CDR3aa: CASSTSTGELFF
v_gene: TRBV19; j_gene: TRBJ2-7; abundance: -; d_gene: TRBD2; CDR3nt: TGTGCCAGTAGTTCACAGGCCGGGACTAGCGGTTACGAGCAGTACTTC; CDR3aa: CASSSQAGTSGYEQYF
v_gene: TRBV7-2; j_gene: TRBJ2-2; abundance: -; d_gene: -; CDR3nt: TGTGCCAGCAGCTTAAATTTGTTAGGGGCAACGAACACCGGGGAGCTGTTTTTT; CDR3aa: CASSLNLLGATNTGELFF
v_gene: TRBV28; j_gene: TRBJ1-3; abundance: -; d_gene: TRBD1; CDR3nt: TGTGCCAGCAGTTGGGGAGGGACAGGTGTAAACACCATATATTTT; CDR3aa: CASSWGGTGVNTIYF
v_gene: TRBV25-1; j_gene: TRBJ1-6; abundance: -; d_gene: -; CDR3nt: TGTGCCAGCAGTGAACCCCCGGGACGAAATAATTCACCCCTCCACTTT; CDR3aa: CASSEPPGRNNSPLHF
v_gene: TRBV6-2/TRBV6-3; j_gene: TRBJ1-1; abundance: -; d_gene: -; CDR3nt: TGTGCCAGCAGTTACTCGGCGGACCGTAGCACTGAAGCTTTCTTT; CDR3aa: CASSYSADRSTEAFF
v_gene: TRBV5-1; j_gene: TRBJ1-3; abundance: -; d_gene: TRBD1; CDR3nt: TGCGCCAGCAGCGGTGGACAGGGCAGGGGGCTAACAAACACCATATATTTT; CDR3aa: CASSGGQGRGLTNTIYF
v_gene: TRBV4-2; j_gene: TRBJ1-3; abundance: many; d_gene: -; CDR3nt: TGTGCCAGCAGCCAAGATCGGGACTCCAGCTCTGGAAACACCATATATTTT; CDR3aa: CASSQDRDSSSGNTIYF
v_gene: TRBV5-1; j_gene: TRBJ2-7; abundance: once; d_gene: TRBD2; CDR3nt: TGCGCCAGCAGCTTGTATGGACTAGCGGGGTACGAGCAGTACTTC; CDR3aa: CASSLYGLAGYEQYF
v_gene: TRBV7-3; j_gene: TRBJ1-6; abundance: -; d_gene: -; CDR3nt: TGTGCCAGCAGCCCTCAGGGCAGTAATAATTCACCCCTCCACTTT; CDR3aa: CASSPQGSNNSPLHF
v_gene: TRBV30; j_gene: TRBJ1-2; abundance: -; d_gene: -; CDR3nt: TGTGCCTGGAGGGGTACAGGCGTCTATGGCTACACCTTC; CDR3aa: CAWRGTGVYGYTF
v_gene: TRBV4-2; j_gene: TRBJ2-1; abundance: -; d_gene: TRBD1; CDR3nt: TGTGCCAGCAGCCGCACCGGGACAGGGGTCTACAATGAGCAGTTCTTC; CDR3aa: CASSRTGTGVYNEQFF
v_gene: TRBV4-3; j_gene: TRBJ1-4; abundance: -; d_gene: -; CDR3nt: TGCGCCAGCAGCCCGGAACAGGGCCGGGGGGAAAAACTGTTTTTT; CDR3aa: CASSPEQGRGEKLFF
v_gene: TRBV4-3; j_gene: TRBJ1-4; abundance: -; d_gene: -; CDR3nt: TGCGCCAGCAGCCAAGAATCTACTGTCAGGATTCAAAAGCTATTTTTT; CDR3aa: CASSQESTVRIQKLFF
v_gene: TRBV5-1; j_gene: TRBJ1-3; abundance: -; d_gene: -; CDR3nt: TGCGCCAGCAGCCTCGGGTCCTCTGGAAACACCATATATTTT; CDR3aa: CASSLGSSGNTIYF
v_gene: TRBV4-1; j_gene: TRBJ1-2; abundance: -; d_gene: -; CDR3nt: TGCGCCAGCAGCCCTCTAGGGACAATTTATGGCTACACCTTC; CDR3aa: CASSPLGTIYGYTF
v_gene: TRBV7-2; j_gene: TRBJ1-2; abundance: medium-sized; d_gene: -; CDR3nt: TGTGCCAGCAGCTTGGCCCGGGGGAGTGGCTACACCTTC; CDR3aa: CASSLARGSGYTF
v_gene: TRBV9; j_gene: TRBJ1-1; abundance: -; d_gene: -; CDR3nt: TGTGCCAGCAGCGTAGCAGCAGAACCCCTGGAAAGAGCTTTCTTT; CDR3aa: CASSVAAEPLERAFF
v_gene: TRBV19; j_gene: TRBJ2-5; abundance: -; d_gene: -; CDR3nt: TGTGCCAGTAGTTCCGGGACCAAGTCAGAGACCCAGTACTTC; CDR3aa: CASSSGTKSETQYF
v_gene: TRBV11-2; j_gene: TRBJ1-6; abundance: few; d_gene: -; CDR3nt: TGTGCCAGCAGCTTTTCAGGGAATAATTCACCCCTCCACTTT; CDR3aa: CASSFSGNNSPLHF
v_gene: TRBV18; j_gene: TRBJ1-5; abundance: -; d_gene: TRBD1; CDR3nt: TGTGCCAGCTCACCCGGACAGGGGGTTCAGCCCCAGCATTTT; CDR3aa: CASSPGQGVQPQHF
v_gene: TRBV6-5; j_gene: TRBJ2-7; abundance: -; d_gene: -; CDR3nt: TGTGCCAGCACCCCCGGGGCGACAGGGACTTACGAGCAGTACTTC; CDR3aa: CASTPGATGTYEQYF
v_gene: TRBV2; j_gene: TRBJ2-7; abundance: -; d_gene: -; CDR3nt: TGTGCCAGCAGCCCCAACCGGGACACAATGTACTTC; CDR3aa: CASSPNRDTMYF
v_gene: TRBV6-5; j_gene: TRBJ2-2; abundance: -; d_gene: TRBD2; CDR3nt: TGTGCCAGCAGTTACAAGGGCGGGAGAGGCACCGGGGAGCTGTTTTTT; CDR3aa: CASSYKGGRGTGELFF
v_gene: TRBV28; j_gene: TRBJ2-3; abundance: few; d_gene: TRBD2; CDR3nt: TGTGTCTCTAGCGGCAGCACAGATACGCAGTATTTT; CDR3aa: CVSSGSTDTQYF
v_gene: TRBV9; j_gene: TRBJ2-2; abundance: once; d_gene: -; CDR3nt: TGTGCCAGCAGCGTAGGATCGGCTAGCGCGAACACCGGGGAGCTGTTTTTT; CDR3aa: CASSVGSASANTGELFF
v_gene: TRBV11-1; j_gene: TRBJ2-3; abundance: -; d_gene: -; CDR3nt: TGTGCCAGCAGCCTCAACAGACGAGATACGCAGTATTTT; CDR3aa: CASSLNRRDTQYF
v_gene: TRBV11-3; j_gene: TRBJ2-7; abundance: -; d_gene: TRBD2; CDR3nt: TGTGCCAGCAGCTTAGGACTAGCGGCCGTCTCCTACGAGCAGTACTTC; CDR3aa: CASSLGLAAVSYEQYF
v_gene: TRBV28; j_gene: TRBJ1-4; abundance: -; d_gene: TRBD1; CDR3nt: TGTGCCAGCTTTCCGCCCAATCCCGCCGGGACAGAAGGAACTAATGAAAAACTGTTTTTT; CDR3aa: CASFPPNPAGTEGTNEKLFF
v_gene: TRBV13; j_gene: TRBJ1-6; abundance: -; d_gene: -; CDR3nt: TGTGCCAGCAGCTTAAACCCCAGGGATTCACCCCTCCACTTT; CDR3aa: CASSLNPRDSPLHF
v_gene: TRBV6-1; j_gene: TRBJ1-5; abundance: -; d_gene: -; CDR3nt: TGTGCCAGCAGTGAATTTTCCGTCCGGACCACCATTACCAATCAGCCCCAGCATTTT; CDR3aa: CASSEFSVRTTITNQPQHF
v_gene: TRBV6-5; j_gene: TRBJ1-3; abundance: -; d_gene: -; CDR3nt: TGTGCCAGCAACCCCAGGGGCTCTGGAAACACCATATATTTT; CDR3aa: CASNPRGSGNTIYF
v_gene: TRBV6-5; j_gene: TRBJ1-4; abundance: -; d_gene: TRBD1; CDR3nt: TGTGCCAGCAGTTACGACAGGGTGACAACTAATGAAAAACTGTTTTTT; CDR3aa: CASSYDRVTTNEKLFF
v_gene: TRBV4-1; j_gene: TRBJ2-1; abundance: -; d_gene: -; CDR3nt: TGCGCCAGCAGATCCTTTGGGGGGACCTACAATGAGCAGTTCTTC; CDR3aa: CASRSFGGTYNEQFF
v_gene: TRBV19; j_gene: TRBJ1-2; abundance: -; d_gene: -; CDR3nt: TGTGCCAGTAGTTCCGAGACAGGAATCTATGGCTACACCTTC; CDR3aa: CASSSETGIYGYTF
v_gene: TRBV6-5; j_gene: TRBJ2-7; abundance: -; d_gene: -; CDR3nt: TGTGCCAGCAGTTTAAACACAGGGACGGCGTACTACGAGCAGTACTTC; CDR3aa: CASSLNTGTAYYEQYF